The T cell receptor (beta chain) described here comes from a study of shared clonotypes between healthy human individuals (dated by TCRdb to 2018 to 2020). Concerning the study at large: The cohort comprised a couple of women and a few men aged 18 to 49 years. Per donor, leukapheresis produced somewhere between about 0.85 and 8.9 billion PBMCs. To estimate repertoire size and how much clonotype sharing occurs between individuals, the study deeply sequenced the blood TCR repertoires of several healthy adults. For each donor, CD4 naive and CD4 memory were each run on three plates, CD8 naive on two plates, and CD8 memory on one plate. To increase sequencing depth and limit assay-specific biases, different laboratories used diverse techniques to prepare libraries and sequence TCR repertoires.

CD8 naive samples consisted of CD45RO-negative cells that were positively selected for CCR7, yielding a CD45RA+CCR7+ population without TemRA cells. Donors were healthy HIV-negative adults with no recently reported acute infections or vaccinations. Every donor was a Caucasian adult living in Nashville, Tennessee, USA. Blood was obtained by leukapheresis, after which PBMCs were separated by Ficoll-Histopaque density gradient centrifugation and cryopreserved in liquid nitrogen vapor phase. Purity and quantity of every magnetically sorted T cell population were checked by analytical flow cytometry. Genomic DNA was isolated from each sorted fraction and quantified by UV absorbance on a Nanodrop 2000c. Overall study results and their limits: The small number of donors limited the genetic and exposure-history diversity represented. Sampling was restricted to blood, and TCR repertoires in tissue are likely to differ from TCR repertoires in blood. Based on pairwise subsampling, the degree of clonotype sharing among donors was expected to be affected by sequencing depth. Around 5% of naive CD4, 3.5% of naive CD8, approximately 2% of memory CD4, and 0.35% to 0.5% of memory CD8 clonotypes were shared across several donors. Higher generation probabilities were observed for clonotypes shared by all four sorted-subset donors than for non-shared clonotypes. Rarefaction of sorted-subset datasets indicated incomplete sequencing despite the large sequencing depth. Naive subsets generally had larger estimated clonotype richness than memory subsets did.

Including cysteine and phenylalanine, the CDR3 has 13 amino acids. Only CDR3 DNA is held: 39 bases, read in frame from base 1. V sheds 8 bases and J sheds 0 bases, leaving 10 bases between their ends. Per the germline V gene, MNHEY is the CDR1 and SVGAGI is the CDR2. On this clone itself: The antigen it binds to is not known. Base qualities are not recorded, but no much larger clone differs from it by a single base.

Using the deep immunoSEQ assay, multiplex PCR amplified TCR CDR3 regions from genomic DNA. Genomic DNA extracted from each cell subset was distributed evenly over all wells of several immunoSEQ 96-well plates, and each plate served as one replicate. For sorted subsets, around 200 ng genomic DNA, equal to about 30,000 T cell genomes, was loaded into each replicate PCR. Purified libraries were measured with a Qubit 3.0 fluorometer, size-checked on a Bioanalyzer 2100, and measured again with the KAPA Library Quantification kit. A separate single-read 150-cycle Illumina NextSeq 550 flow cell was used to sequence each immunoSEQ 96-well plate. The authors processed their data as follows. Because the immunoSEQ output held only junctional sequences and lacked quality scores, the filtering could not match the filtering applied to full-length reads. To assign V/J genes and CDR3, sequences were annotated using PyIR, a Python wrapper for IgBLAST v1.9, with IMGT germline references. Reads were filtered out if the reads had weak V/J assignments (E-value above 1e-6), no CDR3, stop codons, out-of-frame junctions, or ambiguous translated residues. A V3J clonotype was defined by an identical inferred V gene, J gene, and CDR3 amino acid sequence. To compute the percentage overlap between repertoires, the number of shared unique clonotypes was divided by the size of the smaller repertoire. Three approaches were used to assess repertoire richness: RTK rarefaction, the Chao1 estimator, and Recon v2.1 estimates of unobserved clonotypes. Generation probabilities for all TCRbeta clonotypes obtained by the gDNA method from four donors were computed using OLGA. TCRdb provides this immuneACCESS table in a form limited to in-frame rearrangements. Some clones are lacking; in checked studies, under half of them reflect an unresolved V gene, and why the rest are absent is not known. That table gives V, J and clone size, and the DNA gave D and trimming. The sample table contains 500,000 to 700,000 clones; only one count was recorded for 85% to 95% of them. The biggest ten clones account for 0.095% to 0.14% of the sample.

The sample comprised naive CD8+ T cells sorted from blood. This sample's cell subset or site label indicates: CD45RA+CCR7+. This chain joins TRBV6-5 to TRBJ1-1; no confident D gene assignment can be made. The clonotype was recovered from a woman under 40 in good health. The sequenced DNA is TGTGCCAGCCTAGACGGTATGAACACTGAAGCTTTCTTT. Its translation is CASLDGMNTEAFF.